The 20 T cell receptor beta chains in this list originate from one sample, sequenced in a study of beta chain features in type 1 diabetes. Isolated RNA was reverse transcribed in full, so expressed TCRB transcripts were sequenced. TCRdb's table, derived via immunoSEQ multiplex PCR, lists solely in-frame clones and lacks some. This sample has under 450,000 clones, with approximately 16% found just once. Sequenced sample: naive CD4+ T cells from blood. These receptors came from a woman between 18 and 29 years old in good health.

This clone was picked up a small number of times. The chain carries TRBV14 and TRBJ2-7, with unresolved D. Germline V gene sequence: CDR1 SGHDN, CDR2 FVKESK. There are 11 residues in the CDR3. V was clipped by 2 bases and J by 3 bases, with 2 bases between them. The DNA of the CDR3 is TGTGCCAGCAGCCAATACTACGAGCAGTACTTC. It translates to CASSQYYEQYF.

The table lists this clone with a few counts. This chain joins TRBV6-6 and TRBJ1-1; 9 bases fit TRBD1. The CDR3 contains 13 residues. J lost 5 bases, V lost 6 bases, and 4 bases had no gene match. The V gene's germline CDR1 is MNHNY and CDR2 SVGAGI (reference sequence). For the CDR3, the DNA is TGTGCCAGCAGAAGGGACAGGGAGACTGAAGCTTTCTTT. Its translation: CASRRDRETEAFF.

The chain couples TRBV29-1 to TRBJ2-7; D gene uncertain. Germline V gene lookup returns CDR1 SQVTM and CDR2 ANQGSEA. With 5 bases removed from V and 1 base from J, the gap between germline ends came to 12 bases. This CDR3 region has 13 residues. CDR3 coding DNA: TGCAGCGTTTCTAAATGGGCTTCCTACGAGCAGTACTTC. Residues: CSVSKWASYEQYF.

This clone was counted a few times. The CDR3 DNA sequence: TGTGCCAGTAGTATACTCCTGGAGAATGAGCAGTTCTTC. It specifies CASSILLENEQFF. This chain connects TRBV19 to TRBJ2-1; no clear D. In germline, CDR1 is LNHDA, CDR2 SQIVND (reference sequence). V lost 2 bases and J lost 7, with 9 bases in between. This CDR3 comprises 13 residues. The whole variable domain, filled in from reference TRBV19 and TRBJ2-1, reads DGGITQSPKYLFRKEGQNVTLSCEQNLNHDAMYWYRQDPGQGLRLIYYSQIVNDFQKGDIAEGYSVSREKKESFPLTVTSAQKNPTAFYLCASSILLENEQFFGPGTRLTVL.

CDR3 amino acids: CASSLEWTTYNEQFF. The CDR3 DNA is TGTGCCAGCAGCTTGGAGTGGACTACGTACAATGAGCAGTTCTTC. V gene TRBV5-4 combines with J gene TRBJ2-1; D possibly corresponds to TRBD2 (6 bases). Germline V lookup: CDR1 SGHNT, CDR2 YYREEE (reference sequence). V lost 0 bases and J lost 4, with 11 bases in between. The CDR3 totals 15 residues. Filled out from reference TRBV5-4 and TRBJ2-1, the complete variable domain reads ETGVTQSPTHLIKTRGQQVTLRCSSQSGHNTVSWYQQALGQGPQFIFQYYREEENGRGNFPPRFSGLQFPNYSSELNVNALELDDSALYLCASSLEWTTYNEQFFGPGTRLTVL.

The V call is TRBV15, the J call TRBJ1-5; 8 positions agree with TRBD1. Germline-derived CDR1 and CDR2 are LNHNV and YYDKDF (reference sequence). V lost 1 base, J lost 5 bases, and 4 bases stayed unmatched. This CDR3 comprises 15 residues. The CDR3: CATSRGGQVYQPQHF. In nucleotides, the CDR3 is TGTGCCACCAGCAGAGGGGGACAGGTCTATCAGCCCCAGCATTTT.

This clone came up a few times. The chain carries TRBV19 and TRBJ1-5; D is uncertain. The CDR3 extends over 14 amino acids. The V and J ends lost 8 bases and 1 base respectively, with 12 bases between them. Germline V gives CDR1 LNHDA, CDR2 SQIVND (reference sequence). The CDR3 protein is CASQARNSNQPQHF. CDR3 DNA sequence: TGTGCCAGTCAAGCCAGGAACAGCAATCAGCCCCAGCATTTT.

This clone was picked up a small number of times. The J gene is TRBJ1-1, the V gene TRBV9; D not resolved. The germline gives CDR1 SGDLS, CDR2 YYNGEE. Trimming removed 1 base at V and 1 base at J, with 8 bases between. The CDR3 totals 14 residues. CDR3 in amino acids: CASSVTSQNTEAFF. CDR3 in DNA: TGTGCCAGCAGCGTAACATCGCAGAACACTGAAGCTTTCTTT. Looking up the rest from reference TRBV9 and TRBJ1-1 gives the full variable domain: DSGVTQTPKHLITATGQRVTLRCSPRSGDLSVYWYQQSLDQGLQFLIQYYNGEERAKGNILERFSAQQFPDLHSELNLSSLELGDSALYFCASSVTSQNTEAFFGQGTRLTVV.

V is TRBV5-1 and J is TRBJ2-7; 7 bases agree with TRBD2. Unmatched junction bases numbered 6, after V lost 0 bases and J lost 3 bases. There are 15 residues in the CDR3. From germline, CDR1 is SGHRS and CDR2 YFSETQ. The CDR3 spells CASSLVASGYYEQYF. The DNA of the CDR3 is TGCGCCAGCAGCTTGGTTGCTAGCGGATACTACGAGCAGTACTTC.

This chain joins TRBV6-1 and TRBJ2-1; TRBD2 matches 12 bases. The CDR3 runs to 15 residues. V trimming: 7 bases; J trimming: 9 bases; junction bases outside the gene matches: 10. Germline values: CDR1 MNHNS, CDR2 SASEGT. The CDR3 DNA reads TGTGCCAGCACCAAATCCGGACTAGCGGGAAGTGAGCAGTTCTTC. Its protein is CASTKSGLAGSEQFF.

V and J are TRBV9 and TRBJ1-5, with D uncertain. The CDR3 has 15 residues. Germline V gene sequence: CDR1 SGDLS, CDR2 YYNGEE. With 4 bases removed from V and 4 bases from J, the gap between germline ends came to 15 bases. Here the CDR3 DNA reads TGTGCCAGCAGCCCCCGAGCGGACGGAAATCAGCCCCAGCATTTT. Residues: CASSPRADGNQPQHF.

This clone was seen only a few times. The chain uses TRBV4-2 and TRBJ2-7, with D perhaps TRBD1 (6 bases). This CDR3 spans 14 amino acids. Germline CDR1 is LGHNA and CDR2 is YNFKEQ. V lost 2 bases and J 6 bases, leaving 14 bases between the germline ends. The CDR3 nucleotides are TGTGCCAGCAGCCAACTCTGGACAGCCGTCGAGCAGTACTTC. Protein sequence: CASSQLWTAVEQYF.

This clone appeared a few times. The same CDR3 is also encoded by other DNA sequences in this sample. The V gene is TRBV30, the J gene TRBJ1-2; D is perhaps TRBD1 (5 bases). CDR1 is GTSNPN and CDR2 is SVGIG in the germline V gene (reference sequence). The CDR3 is made up of 13 amino acids. V was trimmed by 0 bases and J by 4 bases, leaving 9 bases between them. The CDR3 DNA reads TGTGCCTGGAGTGTAGGGGCCGCCTATGGCTACACCTTC. Translating gives CAWSVGAAYGYTF.

This clone showed up just a few times. V gene TRBV27 combines with J gene TRBJ2-3; no clear D. Looked up from germline, CDR1 is MNHEY and CDR2 is SMNVEV (reference sequence). Trimming took 5 bases from V and 4 from J, leaving 10 bases between them. This CDR3 has 13 amino acids. CDR3 DNA sequence: TGTGCCAGCAGTCCCAATAGAGCAGATACGCAGTATTTT. Protein product: CASSPNRADTQYF.

The chain recombines TRBV5-1 with TRBJ2-7, with D possibly being TRBD1 (6 bases). The CDR3 sequence is 15 residues long. The V gene's germline CDR1 is SGHRS and CDR2 YFSETQ. V lost 0 bases to trimming and J lost 0 bases, with 10 bases between them. CDR3 sequence reads: CASSLGQVHSYEQYF. CDR3 coding DNA: TGCGCCAGCAGCTTGGGACAGGTCCACTCCTACGAGCAGTACTTC.

The gene calls are TRBV12-5 and TRBJ2-7; D gene ambiguous. CDR3 length: 14 residues. With 5 bases removed from V and 5 bases from J, the gap between germline ends came to 16 bases. Germline assignment: CDR1 LGHNT and CDR2 FRNRAP. DNA of the CDR3: TGTGCTAGTGGTCCACCAGGCAGACCGGACGAGCAGTACTTC. Translated, it gives CASGPPGRPDEQYF. Supplemented by reference TRBV12-5 and TRBJ2-7, the full variable domain reads DARVTQTPRHKVTEMGQEVTMRCQPILGHNTVFWYRQTMMQGLELLAYFRNRAPLDDSGMPKDRFSAEMPDATLATLKIQPSEPRDSAVYFCASGPPGRPDEQYFGPGTRLTVT.

The chain uses TRBV29-1 and TRBJ1-1, with unresolved D. V was clipped by 4 bases and J by 0 bases, with 9 bases between them. Germline assignment: CDR1 SQVTM and CDR2 ANQGSEA. The CDR3 has 13 amino acids. CDR3 DNA sequence: TGCAGCGTTGTGATGTACATGAACACTGAAGCTTTCTTT. It specifies CSVVMYMNTEAFF.

This clone came up a few times. V gene TRBV9 combines with J gene TRBJ1-5; D is undetermined. Trimming removed 0 bases from V and 4 bases from J, with 5 bases in between. This CDR3 is built from 13 residues. CDR1 is SGDLS, CDR2 YYNGEE, per germline. The CDR3 reads CASSVDGNQPQHF. In nucleotides, the CDR3 is TGTGCCAGCAGCGTAGACGGGAATCAGCCCCAGCATTTT.

The rearrangement uses TRBV5-1 and TRBJ2-5, with TRBD1 as a possible D gene (6 bases). There are 12 residues in the CDR3. V lost 3 bases to trimming and J lost 5 bases, with 8 bases between them. CDR1 and CDR2 from the germline V gene are SGHRS and YFSETQ. CDR3 DNA sequence: TGCGCCAGCAGCTACCAGGGGGAGACCCAGTACTTC. Its protein is CASSYQGETQYF.

This clone has more than one count but fewer than ten. J is TRBJ2-7 and V is TRBV28, with TRBD1 identical over 7 bases. CDR3 length: 14 residues. Germline CDR1 reads MDHEN; CDR2 reads SYDVKM. Trimming removed 8 bases from V and 0 bases from J; junction bases left unmatched: 7. Here the CDR3 reads CASGGQLPSYEQYF. CDR3 sequence (DNA): TGTGCCAGCGGGGGACAGCTCCCCTCCTACGAGCAGTACTTC.